The sequence of this T cell receptor beta chain was determined in a study of cytomegalovirus exposure and HLA in healthy donors. A remark on this clone: Antigen unknown.

Germline assignment: CDR1 SNHLY and CDR2 FYNNEI. Trimming stripped 8 bases from V and 2 bases from J, with 9 bases between. The CDR3 runs to 12 residues. The table came from immunoSEQ multiplex PCR; TCRdb's copy has only in-frame clones and leaves some out. The sample yields 100,000 to 150,000 clones, around 95% seen once. General study points: In vitro experiments confirmed that a few CMV-associated chains were specific for CMV antigens. The authors enumerated around 150 TCR beta chains as linked to cytomegalovirus.

The sequence derives from a man between 18 and 35 years old in good health and CMV-seronegative. Sequenced input: PBMCs. J is TRBJ1-2 and V is TRBV2, with D perhaps matching TRBD1 (6 bases). CDR3 loop: CASGGQNYGYTF. The CDR3 DNA reads as TGTGCCAGCGGTGGACAGAACTATGGCTACACCTTC.